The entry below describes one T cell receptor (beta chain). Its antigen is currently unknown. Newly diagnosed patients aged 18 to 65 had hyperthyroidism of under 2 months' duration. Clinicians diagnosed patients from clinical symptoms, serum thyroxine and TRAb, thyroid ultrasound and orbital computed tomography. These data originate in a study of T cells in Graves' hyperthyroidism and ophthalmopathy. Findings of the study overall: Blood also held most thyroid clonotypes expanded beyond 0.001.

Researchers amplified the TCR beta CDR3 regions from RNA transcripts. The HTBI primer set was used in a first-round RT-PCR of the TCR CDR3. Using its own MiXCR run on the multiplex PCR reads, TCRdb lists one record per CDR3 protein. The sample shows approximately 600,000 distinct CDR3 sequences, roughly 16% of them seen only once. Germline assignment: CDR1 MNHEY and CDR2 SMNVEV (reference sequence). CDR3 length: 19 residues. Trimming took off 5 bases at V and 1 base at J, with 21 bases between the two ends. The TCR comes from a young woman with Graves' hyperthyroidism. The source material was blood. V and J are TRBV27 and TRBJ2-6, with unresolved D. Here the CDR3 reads CASSLRTSYIDSGANVLTF. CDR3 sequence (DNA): TGTGCCAGCAGTCTCCGGACGTCTTACATTGATTCTGGGGCCAACGTCCTGACTTTC.